Presented here are 5 T cell receptor delta chains from one specimen sequenced in a study of γδ T cells in repeated Plasmodium falciparum infection (dated by TCRdb to the early 2020s). Vgamma9/Vdelta2+ and Vdelta2-negative gammadelta T cell populations were flow-sorted from peripheral blood mononuclear cells for bulk TCR repertoire analysis. Receptors were amplified or captured by multiplex PCR. The sequencing machine was an Illumina MiSeq. Via CATT, TCRdb reprocessed the public reads, and rows with identical DNA were then joined. The sample yields some 51,000 delta-chain clones; roughly 2% were counted once. Jointly, the top ten make up about 23% of the sample. The material sequenced was gamma-delta T cells from blood. These receptors all come from a pool of human donors (malaria-infected and uninfected, not separated).

A remark on this clone: TCRdb attributes to this sequence the protein of a much larger clone, which differs from the DNA translation at residue 10; a read error is likely, and the protein displayed is translated from the DNA. The chain couples TRDV1 to TRDJ1; 11 nucleotides agree with TRDD3. The J gene, absent from TCRdb, was called here by matching the DNA to germline. The CDR3 is 23 residues long. The trim removed 2 bases at V and 0 bases at J, leaving 23 bases unmatched. The germline CDR1 and CDR2 sequences are TSWWSYY and QGS. In DNA form, the CDR3 reads TGTGCTCTTGGGGAAGGAACCTACCTCTGCTGGGGGATACTAATACCGAACACCGATAAACTCATCTTT. Amino acid sequence: CALGEGTYLCWGILIPNTDKLIF.

Details on this clone: A far larger clone is off by one base, so a read error is likely. The sample carries other DNA sequences with the same CDR3. The chain is built from TRDV2 and TRDJ1, with TRDD3 matching over 8 bases. Here the J gene came from matching the DNA to germline, since TCRdb omits it. The germline V gene encodes CDR1 GEAIGNYY and CDR2 EKD. The CDR3 extends over 17 amino acids. Germline trimming cut 4 bases from V and 0 bases from J; bases unmatched to any gene: 12. The CDR3 here is CACDPLGDLEHTDKLIF. Written as DNA, the CDR3 is TGTGCCTGTGATCCTCTGGGGGACCTAGAGCACACCGATAAACTCATCTTT.

The chain joins TRDV2 to TRDJ1; possibly TRDD3 for D (7 bases). Since TCRdb gives no J gene, matching the DNA to germline was used here to assign it. This CDR3 is built from 20 residues. Germline values: CDR1 GEAIGNYY, CDR2 EKD. Trimming cost V 3 bases and J 0 bases, with 28 bases left between them. In nucleotides, the CDR3 is TGTGCCTGTGACCCGCTGGCCTTCCACACTGGGGAACAGTACACCGATAAACTCATCTTT. It translates to CACDPLAFHTGEQYTDKLIF.

To note about this clone: The limits of the CDR3 on the DNA are not certain, so only TCRdb's listed CDR3 is given. The J gene is uncalled and the V gene is TRAV29/DV5; the table's D call of TRDD3 was not tested on the DNA. CDR1 and CDR2 (germline): NSMFDY, ISSIKDK. Ends included, the CDR3 has 25 residues. The CDR3 region is CSVLLCSKRGRVRLLEWSYTDKLIF.

This clone was seen at least ten times. The TCRdb protein comes from a much larger clone and disagrees with this DNA's translation at residue 18, likely due to a read error; the protein given here is derived from the DNA. The V gene is TRDV1, the J gene TRDJ1; a possible D gene is TRDD2 (7 bases). The J gene, missing from TCRdb, was assigned here through DNA to germline matching. Germline V gene lookup returns CDR1 TSWWSYY and CDR2 QGS. The CDR3 runs to 25 residues. V lost 1 base to trimming and J lost 0 bases, with 39 bases between them. The CDR3 here is CALGEPHFLRGSLRWGAPYTDKLIF. CDR3 nucleotides: TGTGCTCTTGGGGAACCTCATTTCCTACGGGGTTCGTTACGCTGGGGAGCCCCCTACACCGATAAACTCATCTTT.